A selection of T cell receptor beta chains follows, all from one sample in a study of beta chain features in type 1 diabetes. The repertoire was sequenced with immunoSEQ multiplex PCR; TCRdb's copy has only in-frame clones and lacks some. The table includes 330,000 or so clones, roughly a fifth detected once. Sequenced material: naive CD4+ T cells from blood. The origin of the receptors is a woman between 18 and 29 years old in good health. CDR3s include the opening cysteine and the closing phenylalanine or tryptophan.

len: 13
v_gene: TRBV29-1
CDR3aa: CCVYREMNTEAFF

len: 17
v_gene: TRBV28
CDR3aa: CASKGASGGATQETQYF

len: 14
v_gene: TRBV27
CDR3aa: CASSVTGFAGELFF

len: 14
v_gene: TRBV29-1
CDR3aa: CSVLQGTVDTEAFF

len: 15
v_gene: TRBV18
CDR3aa: CASSSGHQGGYGYTF

len: 12
v_gene: TRBV2
CDR3aa: CASRDRGETQYF

len: 13
v_gene: TRBV4-1
CDR3aa: CASKEGTTETQYF

len: 17
v_gene: TRBV30
CDR3aa: CACNLLGTSGTEDTQYF

len: 13
v_gene: TRBV5-1
CDR3aa: CASKGIDTGELFF

len: 12
v_gene: TRBV7-2
CDR3aa: CASTPLSYEQYF

len: 15
v_gene: TRBV2
CDR3aa: CASSEQAPGANVLTF